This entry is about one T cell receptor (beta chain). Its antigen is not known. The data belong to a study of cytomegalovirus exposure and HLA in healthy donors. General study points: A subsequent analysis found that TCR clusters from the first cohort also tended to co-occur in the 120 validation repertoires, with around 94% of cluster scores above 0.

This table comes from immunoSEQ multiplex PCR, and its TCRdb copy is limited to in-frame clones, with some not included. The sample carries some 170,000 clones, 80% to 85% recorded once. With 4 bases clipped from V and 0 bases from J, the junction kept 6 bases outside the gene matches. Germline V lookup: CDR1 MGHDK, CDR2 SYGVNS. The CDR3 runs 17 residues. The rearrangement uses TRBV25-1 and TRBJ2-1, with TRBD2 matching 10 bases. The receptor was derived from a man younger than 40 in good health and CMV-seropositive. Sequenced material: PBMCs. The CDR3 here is CASSGSSSGSSYNEQFF. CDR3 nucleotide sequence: TGTGCCAGCAGTGGTTCATCTAGCGGGAGCTCCTACAATGAGCAGTTCTTC. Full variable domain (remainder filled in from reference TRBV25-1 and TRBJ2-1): EADIYQTPRYLVIGTGKKITLECSQTMGHDKMYWYQQDPGMELHLIHYSYGVNSTEKGDLSSESTVSRIRTEHFPLTLESARPSHTSQYLCASSGSSSGSSYNEQFFGPGTRLTVL.